This T cell receptor (beta chain) was retrieved from a study of blood T cell repertoires in COVID-19. This clone showed up just a few times. Assay used: immunoSEQ multiplex PCR; TCRdb lists only in-frame clones, some missing. This sample carries approximately 38,000 clones, about 94% of them seen once, and the ten largest clones take approximately 3.7%. V was pared by 4 bases and J by 4 bases, with 11 bases between. There are 13 residues in the CDR3. CDR1 and CDR2 from the germline V gene are MNHEY and SVGAGI. This clonotype was obtained from a human donor with active COVID-19. The donor label of this sample is uncertain. This chain joins TRBV6-5 and TRBJ2-7, with no clear D. The sequencing sample was made of peripheral blood. The CDR3 reads CASSSLMEYEQYF. Here the CDR3 DNA reads TGTGCCAGCAGTTCCCTGATGGAGTACGAGCAGTACTTC.